The rows below give T cell receptor beta chains drawn from one sample of a study of response to subunit inactivated influenza vaccine. Each CDR3 protein gets one entry after TCRdb re-called the RT-PCR reads with MiXCR. The sample has 500,000 to 550,000 distinct CDR3 sequences, 6.5% to 8% seen once. Sequencing used PBMCs from blood, obtained roughly 24 months after vaccination. The source is a man between 50 and 70 years old who received an inactivated influenza vaccine. Each CDR3 is given with its conserved first and last residue. A D gene is named only where the DNA matches it firmly. Only some rows state a clone size, as once, few, many or a class for expanded clones.

CASSPDTVRNEQYF,TGCGCCAGCAGCCCGGACACAGTAAGGAACGAGCAGTACTTC,few,TRBV5-1,14,TRBJ2-7,.
CSARDRGNEQFF,TGCAGTGCTAGAGATCGGGGGAATGAGCAGTTCTTC,many,TRBV20-1,12,TRBJ2-1,.
CASSQDRSQAADHSPLHF,TGCGCCAGCAGCCAAGATCGTTCACAGGCCGCCGACCATTCACCCCTCCACTTT,.,TRBV4-3,18,TRBJ1-6,.
CASSYSWGDEQYF,TGTGCCAGCAGTTACTCGTGGGGGGATGAGCAGTACTTC,.,TRBV6-6,13,TRBJ2-7,.
CSATVGQLSSYEQYF,TGCAGTGCGACAGTGGGGCAGCTGTCCTCCTACGAGCAGTACTTC,.,TRBV20-1,15,TRBJ2-7,.
CASSQAGLEAFF,TGTGCCAGCAGCCAAGCGGGCCTTGAAGCTTTCTTT,.,TRBV3-1,12,TRBJ1-1,.
CSAPRGNRYEQYF,TGCAGTGCACCCCGGGGGAATAGGTACGAGCAGTACTTC,.,TRBV20-1,13,TRBJ2-7,.
CASSTLGGNQPQHF,TGTGCCAGCAGTACCCTCGGCGGGAATCAGCCCCAGCATTTT,few,TRBV6-1,14,TRBJ1-5,.
CAISVFGTSVKNNEQFF,TGTGCCATCAGTGTGTTCGGGACTAGCGTAAAAAACAATGAGCAGTTCTTC,.,TRBV10-3,17,TRBJ2-1,TRBD2
CASSTASGPYEQYF,TGTGCCAGCAGTACGGCTAGCGGCCCCTACGAGCAGTACTTC,many,TRBV27,14,TRBJ2-7,TRBD2
CSARIGPINQPQHF,TGCAGTGCTCGAATAGGACCGATTAACCAGCCCCAGCATTTT,.,TRBV20-1,14,TRBJ1-5,.
CSVEGIPSEPFSGNTIYF,TGCAGCGTTGAAGGCATTCCGTCCGAACCTTTCTCTGGAAACACCATATATTTT,many,TRBV29-1,18,TRBJ1-3,.
CASSFGLINEQFF,TGTGCCAGCAGCTTTGGGTTAATAAATGAGCAGTTCTTC,many,TRBV5-6,13,TRBJ2-1,.
CASSYLTETQYF,TGTGCCAGCAGCTACCTGACGGAGACCCAGTACTTC,many,TRBV7-9,12,TRBJ2-5,.
CASSLGLGGVTEAFF,TGTGCCAGCAGCTTAGGGCTAGGGGGCGTCACTGAAGCTTTCTTT,.,TRBV7-9,15,TRBJ1-1,TRBD1
CASTEFVGGDNEQFF,TGTGCCAGCACCGAATTCGTGGGGGGAGACAATGAGCAGTTCTTC,.,TRBV6-1,15,TRBJ2-1,.
CSVAKGTGAEKLFF,TGCAGCGTTGCGAAAGGGACAGGGGCTGAAAAACTGTTTTTT,.,TRBV29-1,14,TRBJ1-4,TRBD1
CSPSMAEAFF,TGCAGCCCGTCGATGGCTGAAGCTTTCTTT,.,TRBV29-1,10,TRBJ1-1,.
CASSQDLFSIHGQASNTEAFF,TGCGCCAGCAGCCAAGATTTGTTTTCGATTCACGGACAGGCTTCGAACACTGAAGCTTTCTTT,.,TRBV4-1,21,TRBJ1-1,TRBD1
CASSHQGWEQFF,TGTGCCAGCAGCCATCAGGGTTGGGAGCAGTTCTTC,many,TRBV3-1,12,TRBJ2-1,.
CSGTSGGPYNEQFF,TGCAGTGGAACTAGCGGGGGACCCTACAATGAGCAGTTCTTC,many,TRBV20-1,14,TRBJ2-1,TRBD2
CASRPSTGVNLREQYF,TGTGCCAGCAGGCCATCTACAGGGGTAAATCTCCGCGAGCAGTACTTC,few,TRBV6-2/TRBV6-3,16,TRBJ2-7,TRBD1